A single sample is the source of the 18 T cell receptor beta chains below, sequenced in a study of Graves' ophthalmopathy and Graves' hyperthyroidism. Amplifying from RNA transcripts, the study obtained TCR beta CDR3 regions. HTBI primers primed a first-round RT-PCR, and a second-round multiplex PCR followed. TCRdb re-called the multiplex PCR reads through MiXCR, storing one row per CDR3 protein. Of a few hundred thousand distinct CDR3 sequences in the sample, just over 15% were seen once. The sequencing input was peripheral blood. These TCRs come from a woman under 30 with stable Graves' hyperthyroidism.

This clonotype was observed many times. The chain uses TRBV12-3 or TRBV12-4 and TRBJ1-2; unclear D gene. This CDR3 has 14 amino acids. V was pared by 5 bases and J by 1 base, with 11 bases between. The CDR3 DNA is TGTGCCAGCAGTCCCAGGACCCTTAACTATGGCTACACCTTC. As protein: CASSPRTLNYGYTF.

In its sample, this clonotype was seen many times. The V gene is TRBV11-2, the J gene TRBJ1-1; D remains ambiguous. CDR1 is SGHAT, CDR2 FQNNGV, per germline. The CDR3 sequence is 13 residues long. The V gene lost 6 bases and the J gene lost 1 base, with 9 bases spanning the gap. The CDR3 region has the DNA TGTGCCAGCAGGTCTCGGAAGAACACTGAAGCTTTCTTT. Its protein is CASRSRKNTEAFF.

This clonotype was picked up many times. CDR3 sequence (DNA): TGTGCCAGCAGTGACCCACCTAACTATGGCTACACCTTC. This encodes CASSDPPNYGYTF. J is TRBJ1-2 and V is TRBV6-1; D gene unclear. The CDR3 length is 13 residues. Germline V lookup: CDR1 MNHNS, CDR2 SASEGT. The germline V and J ends were trimmed by 3 bases and 0 bases, with 5 bases remaining between them.

The chain uses TRBV3-1 and TRBJ1-6; 7 bases match TRBD1. From germline, CDR1 is LGHDT and CDR2 YNNKEL (reference sequence). The CDR3 length is 16 residues. J gave up 4 bases and V 4 bases, and 7 bases lay outside the gene matches. The CDR3 DNA reads TGTGCCAGCAGCCCAAGGGACAGAGAATATAATTCACCCCTCCACTTT. Translation: CASSPRDREYNSPLHF.

This clonotype turned up a few times. J is TRBJ1-2 and V is TRBV28; 10 positions match TRBD1. The CDR3 runs to 14 residues. V gave up 11 bases and J gave up 7 bases; unmatched junction bases: 13. CDR1 MDHEN and CDR2 SYDVKM come from the germline V gene. In nucleotides, the CDR3 is TGTGCCCAAGGCGGCGGGACAGGGGAAGGTGGCTACACCTTC. Translated: CAQGGGTGEGGYTF.

To note about this clonotype: Since no conserved phenylalanine or tryptophan closes the CDR3, a read error is the likely cause. The DNA is omitted, as the CDR3 cannot be located on it reliably, and the CDR3 follows TCRdb's listing. The chain carries TRBV24-1 and TRBJ1-2. The CDR3 has 11 amino acids, counting both end residues. CDR1 is KGHDR and CDR2 is SFDVKD in the germline V gene. CDR3 region: CATSDLYGYSV.

A few counts support this clonotype. The chain recombines TRBV9 with TRBJ1-6; 8 bases fit TRBD1. Germline V gene data show CDR1 as SGDLS and CDR2 as YYNGEE. The length of the CDR3 is 17 residues. The junction had 9 bases not matched to a gene; V was cut back by 1 base and J by 6 bases. In nucleotides, the CDR3 is TGTGCCAGCAGCGTATACAGGGGGTCCGACTGTAATTCACCCCTCCACTTT. Translated, it gives CASSVYRGSDCNSPLHF.

J is TRBJ1-2 and V is TRBV12-3 or TRBV12-4; D perhaps matches TRBD1 (5 bases). Trimming removed 10 bases at V and 4 bases at J, with 22 bases between. The CDR3 spans 15 residues. The CDR3, as DNA: TGTGCCACCAGCCCTGGCCCAAGGGGAGGCTATGGCTACACCTTC. It codes for CATSPGPRGGYGYTF.

There are a few counts of this clonotype. CDR3 nucleotides: TGTGCCAGCAGCCAAGAACAGGGGCTGGTCACCGGGGAGCTGTTTTTT. Amino acids: CASSQEQGLVTGELFF. This chain uses TRBV14 with TRBJ2-2, with 7 bases matching TRBD1. The germline CDR1 and CDR2 sequences are SGHDN and FVKESK. The V segment lost 0 bases and the J segment 4 bases; nucleotides outside the gene matches: 5. There are 16 residues in the CDR3.

V is TRBV20-1 and J is TRBJ2-7; D unresolved. CDR3 length equals 13 residues. V dropped 0 bases and J dropped 3 bases, with 9 bases sitting between them. Germline lookup yields CDR1 DFQATT and CDR2 SNEGSKA (reference sequence). CDR3 bases: TGCAGTGCTAGAGAGCAGAGCGACTACGAGCAGTACTTC. Translated: CSAREQSDYEQYF.

In its sample, this clonotype was seen many times. J is TRBJ1-5 and V is TRBV6-1, with D hard to call. V lost 8 bases and J lost 1, with 12 bases in between. Germline lookup yields CDR1 MNHNS and CDR2 SASEGT. The CDR3 length is 14 residues. The CDR3 bases are TGTGCCAGCCGCCAGAGAATCAGCAATCAGCCCCAGCATTTT. Its translation is CASRQRISNQPQHF.

A note on this clonotype: A much larger clone differs from this one at a single base, so this may be a read error. The chain couples TRBV6-2 or TRBV6-3 to TRBJ1-2; maybe TRBD1 (5 bases). Per the germline V gene, CDR1 is MNHEY and CDR2 is SVGEGT. The length of the CDR3 is 14 residues. The CDR3 DNA is TGTGCCAGCAGCCAAGGGACGGCTTACTATGGCTACGCCTTC. This encodes CASSQGTAYYGYAF.

This chain uses TRBV11-1 with TRBJ2-2; possible D gene TRBD2, 6 bases. Germline CDR1 SGHAT, CDR2 FQDESV (reference sequence). This CDR3 comprises 16 residues. The ends were cut back, 7 bases at V and 4 bases at J, with 19 bases in the middle. The CDR3 region is CASIQPREPSTGELFF. The DNA of the CDR3 is TGTGCCAGCATCCAACCTCGGGAGCCGAGCACCGGGGAGCTGTTTTTT.

This clonotype showed up many times. The V and J genes are TRBV27 and TRBJ2-7; tentative D call: TRBD2 (6 bases). The CDR3 contains 13 residues. In germline, CDR1 is MNHEY, CDR2 SMNVEV (reference sequence). Trimming cost V 6 bases and J 7 bases, with 16 bases left between them. DNA of the CDR3: TGTGCCAGCAGATTACAGGCTCGGGGGGAGCAGTACTTC. This gives the protein CASRLQARGEQYF.

In its sample, this clonotype was seen many times. The chain has TRBV7-9 and TRBJ2-7; D could derive from TRBD1 or TRBD2 (5 bases each). The germline V gene has CDR1 SEHNR and CDR2 FQNEAQ (reference sequence). V was clipped by 5 bases and J by 2 bases, with 13 bases between them. The CDR3 consists of 14 residues. CDR3 sequence: CASSPKGRAYEQYF. CDR3 in DNA: TGTGCCAGCAGCCCAAAGGGGAGAGCCTACGAGCAGTACTTC.

This clonotype was detected many times. V usage is TRBV5-1 and J usage is TRBJ2-7, with TRBD2 identical over 7 bases. From germline, CDR1 is SGHRS and CDR2 YFSETQ. The CDR3 is 15 amino acids. V trimming: 1 base; J trimming: 1 base; junction bases outside the gene matches: 5. CDR3 DNA: TGCGCCAGCAGCTTGATTGGCGGGGGATCCTACGAGCAGTACTTC. It specifies CASSLIGGGSYEQYF.

This clonotype was recorded many times. The chain has TRBV11-2 and TRBJ2-7, with TRBD1 matching over 9 bases. Germline V gene sequence: CDR1 SGHAT, CDR2 FQNNGV. CDR3 length: 16 amino acids. The trim removed 5 bases at V and 4 bases at J, leaving 12 bases unmatched. The CDR3 spells CASSPPGGTGFYEQYF. The CDR3 DNA sequence: TGTGCCAGCAGCCCGCCGGGCGGGACAGGGTTTTACGAGCAGTACTTC.

There are a few counts of this clonotype. A much larger clone differs by one base, so this may be a read error. The genes are TRBV2 and TRBJ2-5; no clear D gene. Germline CDR1 reads SNHLY; CDR2 reads FYNNEI. This CDR3 region has 17 residues. The CDR3, as DNA: TGTGTCAGCAGTGAAGCGCGTCATGTAAGGGTGCAAGCGACCCAGTACTTC. It specifies CVSSEARHVRVQATQYF.